The present TCR beta chain was sequenced within a study of blood T cells in healthy people across ages. The CDR3 extends over 14 amino acids. Germline loops: CDR1 KGHSH, CDR2 LQKENI. With 3 bases removed from V and 5 bases from J, the gap between germline ends came to 14 bases. Turning to this clonotype: Its antigen is as yet unknown.

A second PCR of about 7 to 12 cycles used a sample-barcoded 5' primer and a J-beta primer mix. Using its own MiXCR run on the 5' RACE reads, TCRdb lists one record per CDR3 protein. The sample contains approximately 320,000 distinct CDR3 sequences, roughly 27% of which appear only once. Study results and limitations: More naive CD4+ cells and higher diversity were found in long-lived than in aged donors. Possibly confounding the expanded clonotype changes was the fact that donor CMV status was unknown.

This chain joins TRBV18 and TRBJ2-7; maybe TRBD1 (6 bases). This TCR was recovered from a woman in her 70s in good health. Sequenced material: blood. CDR3 coding DNA: TGTGCCAGCTCACCTCAGGGGCCTGATGACGAGCAGTACTTC. As protein: CASSPQGPDDEQYF. Looking up the rest from reference TRBV18 and TRBJ2-7 gives the full variable domain: NAGVMQNPRHLVRRRGQEARLRCSPMKGHSHVYWYRQLPEEGLKFMVYLQKENIIDESGMPKERFSAEFPKEGPSILRIQQVVRGDSAAYFCASSPQGPDDEQYFGPGTRLTVT.